This T cell receptor beta chain comes out of a study of T cell responses to AZD1222 COVID-19 vaccine. The CDR3 has 12 residues. CDR1 and CDR2 from the germline V gene are SGHNT and YYREEE (reference sequence). Trimming left V 3 bases short and J 8 bases short, with 11 bases between. The repertoire was sequenced with immunoSEQ multiplex PCR; TCRdb's copy has only in-frame clones and lacks some. The profile shows around 50,000 clones, approximately 89% of them singletons. This clone was observed a single time. The specimen was peripheral blood, collected 28 days after the second AZD1222 dose. The TCR originated in an adult who received the AZD1222 COVID-19 vaccine. This chain links TRBV5-4 with TRBJ1-1, with D uncertain. The chain's CDR3 is CASSYPSSEAFF. In nucleotides, the CDR3 is TGTGCCAGCAGCTATCCCAGCTCCGAAGCTTTCTTT. Filled out from reference TRBV5-4 and TRBJ1-1, the complete variable domain reads ETGVTQSPTHLIKTRGQQVTLRCSSQSGHNTVSWYQQALGQGPQFIFQYYREEENGRGNFPPRFSGLQFPNYSSELNVNALELDDSALYLCASSYPSSEAFFGQGTRLTVV.